Below, 6 T cell receptor beta chains from the same sample are listed, as sequenced in a study of blood T cell repertoires in COVID-19. This table comes from immunoSEQ multiplex PCR, and its TCRdb copy is limited to in-frame clones, with some not included. The sample includes around 250,000 clones, about four fifths of them seen just once. The specimen sequenced was peripheral blood. These receptors all come from a man under 40 who had recovered from COVID-19.

The V call is TRBV10-3, the J call TRBJ2-3; D might be TRBD2 (7 bases). There are 16 residues in the CDR3. V lost 4 bases and J 0 bases, leaving 14 bases between the germline ends. The germline V gene has CDR1 ENHRY and CDR2 SYGVKD. CDR3 amino acids: CAISGGGGLSTDTQYF. For the CDR3, the DNA is TGTGCCATCAGTGGAGGGGGGGGGCTCAGCACAGATACGCAGTATTTT.

The chain joins TRBV27 to TRBJ2-5; 7 nucleotides align to TRBD1. Germline assignment: CDR1 MNHEY and CDR2 SMNVEV (reference sequence). With V trimmed by 8 bases and J by 5 bases, 8 bases remained unmatched. The CDR3 runs to 13 residues. The CDR3 region is CASQRQGRETQYF. For the CDR3, the DNA is TGTGCCAGCCAGCGACAGGGACGGGAGACCCAGTACTTC.

The chain has TRBV19 and TRBJ2-3; D gene unclear. V lost 2 bases, J lost 10 bases, and 10 bases lay in between. CDR3 length: 12 amino acids. Germline CDR1 is LNHDA and CDR2 is SQIVND (reference sequence). CDR3 nucleotides: TGTGCCAGTAGTATAAGCGCGAGCTCGCAGTATTTT. It translates to CASSISASSQYF.

The rearrangement uses TRBV11-3 and TRBJ1-1; D gene uncertain. Germline lookup yields CDR1 SGHNT and CDR2 YENEEA. V lost 3 bases to trimming and J lost 5 bases, with 7 bases between them. CDR3 size: 12 residues. The CDR3 here is CASSFGGTEAFF. The CDR3 bases are TGTGCCAGCAGCTTCGGAGGGACTGAAGCTTTCTTT.

The chain joins TRBV5-6 to TRBJ2-4, with D perhaps TRBD1 (5 bases). The V end lost 1 base, the J end lost 9 bases, and 14 bases lay between the germline ends. This CDR3 spans 14 amino acids. The germline V gene has CDR1 SGHDT and CDR2 YYEEEE. CDR3 sequence reads: CASSLRQGRPIQYF. The CDR3 coding sequence is TGTGCCAGCAGCTTGCGCCAGGGAAGGCCCATTCAGTACTTC.

The chain joins TRBV5-1 to TRBJ1-6; no clear D. The CDR3 has 14 amino acids. Germline CDR1 SGHRS, CDR2 YFSETQ. Trimming pared 3 bases from V and 6 bases from J, leaving 10 bases between. CDR3 DNA sequence: TGCGCCAGCAGCTCCAGCGAAATTAATTCACCCCTCCACTTT. Amino acid sequence: CASSSSEINSPLHF.